This TCR beta chain was retrieved from a study of type 1 regulatory T cells. Looking at the study overall: An in vitro protocol generated T-allo10, a Tr1-enriched, alloantigen-specific CD4 T cell product.

Findings and limits, study-wide: Type 1 regulatory T cells had a more restricted TCR repertoire than non-type 1 regulatory T cells.

A remark on this clonotype: Its matching antigen is unknown.

CDR1 is MNHEY and CDR2 is SVGAGI in the germline V gene. Deletions cut 0 bases from V and 7 bases from J, with 13 bases between. This CDR3 spans 15 amino acids. TCRdb recomputed calls from the reads with MiXCR, one row per CDR3 protein. The repertoire holds roughly 65,000 distinct CDR3 sequences, with roughly 49% as singletons. Material: cultured non-Tr1 T cells, either the whole culture or a sorted T cell fraction (not recorded which). This clonotype was obtained from a human donor in good health. The chain carries TRBV6-5 and TRBJ1-5, with a possible D match to TRBD1 (5 bases). The CDR3 DNA is TGTGCCAGCAGTTACTCAGGAGGGAAGGGGCAGCCCCAGCATTTT. The encoded protein is CASSYSGGKGQPQHF.